A few counts support the clone carrying this T cell receptor beta chain. Its antigen is still unknown. DNA and RNA were both co-extracted from about 19-30 mg of bulk tissue that had not been sorted. Donors underwent surgery for histopathologically diagnosed primary liver carcinoma. The data stem from a study of tumor-infiltrating lymphocytes in primary liver carcinoma. Findings of the study overall: Whereas tumor region pairs overlapped more, tumor-adjacent and tumor-blood pairs overlapped less.

Germline V CDR1 and CDR2: SGHRS, YFSETQ. The V and J ends lost 3 bases and 0 bases, in that order; junction bases with no gene match: 2. The CDR3 totals 14 residues. Making TCR beta cDNA involved around 540 ng total RNA and a constant-region primer. Amplification in three nested multiplex PCR rounds with slightly modified ARM-PCR gave rise to TCR beta libraries. TRBV1-TRBV30 forward primers paired with a C-beta reverse primer were used in the first two PCR rounds, which ran about 11 cycles each. A single record per CDR3 protein comes from TCRdb applying MiXCR to the multiplex PCR reads. The repertoire has around 88,000 distinct CDR3 sequences, around 68% of them found once; the top ten carry around 30%.

Sequenced input: tumor-adjacent normal liver tissue. This TCR was sampled from a man aged 35-49 years with primary liver carcinoma and hepatitis B virus infection. V gene TRBV5-1 combines with J gene TRBJ2-7; TRBD1 agrees at 8 bases. CDR3 bases: TGCGCCAGCAGCTCCAGGGGGCCCTCCTACGAGCAGTACTTC. This sequence encodes CASSSRGPSYEQYF.